This TCR beta chain is drawn from a study of cytomegalovirus exposure and HLA in healthy donors. Profiled with immunoSEQ multiplex PCR; TCRdb holds only in-frame clones, not every one. The sample consists of 90,000 to 150,000 clones, roughly 83% of them appearing once. CDR1 and CDR2 (germline): MNHNY, SVGAGI (reference sequence). This CDR3 is 15 amino acids long. V shed 7 bases, J shed 7 bases, and the junction held 11 bases outside the gene matches. The TCR originated in a man aged 18 to 30 in good health and CMV-seronegative. The rearrangement uses TRBV6-6 and TRBJ1-4, with 8 bases lining up with TRBD1. Sequencing was carried out using PBMCs. The CDR3 sequence is CASTKLQGGVEKLFF. DNA for the CDR3: TGTGCCAGCACCAAACTACAGGGGGGGGTTGAAAAACTGTTTTTT.